Presented here are 30 T cell receptor beta chains from one specimen sequenced in a study of cytomegalovirus exposure and HLA in healthy donors. PCR involved 60 Vbeta and 13 Jbeta primers. The protocol was immunoSEQ multiplex PCR, while the TCRdb copy is restricted to in-frame clones and leaves out a portion. The sample lists under 150,000 clones, approximately 83% occurring once. Sequenced: PBMCs. The receptor set was obtained from a male donor in good health and CMV-seronegative.

The V gene is TRBV7-9, the J gene TRBJ2-7; D might be TRBD2 (6 bases). CDR1 is SEHNR, CDR2 FQNEAQ, per germline (reference sequence). Trimming removed 5 bases at V and 5 bases at J, with 19 bases between. CDR3 length: 15 residues. CDR3 coding DNA: TGTGCCAGCAGCACCCGGGACTCTGCATGGGACGAGCAGTACTTC. Encoded protein: CASSTRDSAWDEQYF.

Concerning this clone itself: Other DNA sequences in the sample encode the same CDR3. This rearrangement joins TRBV27 to TRBJ2-7; 7 nucleotides match TRBD1. The ends lost 3 bases at V and 2 bases at J; junction bases unmatched: 4. This CDR3 region has 14 residues. The V gene's germline CDR1 is MNHEY and CDR2 SMNVEV (reference sequence). This CDR3 reads CASSFGDRAYEQYF. In nucleotides, the CDR3 is TGTGCCAGCAGTTTCGGGGACAGAGCCTACGAGCAGTACTTC.

The chain employs TRBV6-1 and TRBJ2-1; TRBD2 matches 10 bases. The CDR3 has 17 residues. With 4 bases clipped from V and 8 bases from J, the junction kept 14 bases outside the gene matches. CDR1 and CDR2 (germline): MNHNS, SASEGT. CDR3 residues: CASSAAGTSAFGYEQFF. CDR3 DNA: TGTGCCAGCAGTGCGGCCGGGACTAGCGCTTTCGGCTATGAGCAGTTCTTC.

Points on this clone: One end of the junction fails to match germline, which may point to a read error. J is TRBJ2-6 and V is TRBV7-7; no clear D gene. The CDR3 has 16 amino acids. CDR1 and CDR2 from the germline V gene are SSHAT and FNYEAQ (reference sequence). The CDR3 sequence: CASSLGRSSGANVLTF. As DNA, the CDR3 is TGTGCTAGCAGCCTAGGGCGGAGCTCTGGGGCCAACGTCCTGACTTTC. Supplemented by reference TRBV7-7 and TRBJ2-6, the full variable domain reads GAGVSQSPRYKVTKRGQDVTLRCDPISSHATLYWYQQALGQGPEFLTYFNYEAQPDKSGLPSDRFSAERPEGSISTLTIQRTEQRDSAMYRCASSLGRSSGANVLTFGAGSRLTVL.

A remark on this clone: The germline gene is not matched at one end of the junction; a read error may be the cause. V gene TRBV7-7 combines with J gene TRBJ2-7; 7 bases fit TRBD1. CDR1 and CDR2 (germline): SSHAT, FNYEAQ (reference sequence). The CDR3 has 15 amino acids. The CDR3 region has the DNA TGTGCTAGCAGCTTAGGGGTGGGGGACAGCTACGAGCAGTACTTC. The encoded protein is CASSLGVGDSYEQYF.

The V gene is TRBV19, the J gene TRBJ2-1, with 7 bases matching TRBD1. The CDR3 consists of 14 residues. V trimming: 5 bases; J trimming: 2 bases; junction bases outside the gene matches: 3. Germline V gene data show CDR1 as LNHDA and CDR2 as SQIVND (reference sequence). The CDR3 DNA is TGTGCCAGTAGTCTAGGGGGCCCCTACAATGAGCAGTTCTTC. Translating gives CASSLGGPYNEQFF. The variable domain in full, completed from reference TRBV19 and TRBJ2-1, reads DGGITQSPKYLFRKEGQNVTLSCEQNLNHDAMYWYRQDPGQGLRLIYYSQIVNDFQKGDIAEGYSVSREKKESFPLTVTSAQKNPTAFYLCASSLGGPYNEQFFGPGTRLTVL.

Note on this clone: An end of the junction differs from the germline gene, which may be a read error. The genes are TRBV7-6 and TRBJ2-5, with D uncertain. The CDR3 spans 13 residues. Germline V gene data show CDR1 as SGHVS and CDR2 as FNYEAQ. The CDR3 here is CVSSLGTSGTQYF. CDR3 DNA sequence: TGTGTCAGCAGCTTAGGTACTTCTGGGACCCAGTACTTC.

A remark on this clone: In the same sample, other DNA sequences code for this CDR3. The chain carries TRBV4-3 and TRBJ2-7; 10 nucleotides agree with TRBD2. Germline V lookup: CDR1 LGHNA, CDR2 YSLEER. The CDR3 covers 17 residues. With V trimmed by 0 bases and J by 5 bases, 10 bases remained unmatched. The CDR3 DNA is TGCGCCAGCAGCCAAGATCGAGCAGCGGGAGGGTTGGACGAGCAGTACTTC. Its protein product is CASSQDRAAGGLDEQYF.

V gene TRBV5-6 combines with J gene TRBJ2-1; 10 bases line up with TRBD1. This CDR3 has 13 residues. Trimming at V came to 8 bases and at J to 9 bases, leaving 8 bases not matched to a gene. From germline, CDR1 is SGHDT and CDR2 YYEEEE. As DNA, the CDR3 is TGTGCCAGTTCCGGGACAGGGGAGGGTGAGCAGTTCTTC. Its translation is CASSGTGEGEQFF.

The rearrangement uses TRBV2 and TRBJ1-3; 8 positions agree with TRBD1. Germline assignment: CDR1 SNHLY and CDR2 FYNNEI. V shed 6 bases and J 4 bases; nucleotides not matched to a gene: 5. This CDR3 comprises 14 residues. CDR3 DNA sequence: TGTGCCAGCAGCTCCGGGACAGGCGGAAACACCATATATTTT. Amino acids: CASSSGTGGNTIYF.

This chain joins TRBV29-1 and TRBJ2-6; 12 bases map to TRBD1. Germline values: CDR1 SQVTM, CDR2 ANQGSEA. The V segment lost 3 bases and the J segment 4 bases; nucleotides outside the gene matches: 10. CDR3 size: 18 residues. Here the CDR3 reads CSVDASGTGGSGANVLTF. In nucleotides, the CDR3 is TGCAGCGTTGACGCTTCCGGGACAGGGGGCTCCGGGGCCAACGTCCTGACTTTC.

The V call is TRBV5-6, the J call TRBJ1-1; D not certain. Trimming took 1 base from V and 2 from J, leaving 12 bases between them. Germline V CDR1 and CDR2: SGHDT, YYEEEE. The CDR3 extends over 15 amino acids. CDR3 coding DNA: TGTGCCAGCAGCTTGCGCGGCAAACGTAACACTGAAGCTTTCTTT. Its translation is CASSLRGKRNTEAFF. The full variable domain, its missing parts supplied by reference TRBV5-6 and TRBJ1-1, is DAGVTQSPTHLIKTRGQQVTLRCSPKSGHDTVSWYQQALGQGPQFIFQYYEEEERQRGNFPDRFSGHQFPNYSSELNVNALLLGDSALYLCASSLRGKRNTEAFFGQGTRLTVV.

The chain is built from TRBV5-6 and TRBJ2-7, with TRBD2 as a possible D gene (6 bases). The V end lost 7 bases, the J end lost 1 base, and 12 bases lay between the germline ends. CDR3 length: 13 amino acids. From germline, CDR1 is SGHDT and CDR2 YYEEEE. CDR3 sequence reads: CASYMGGSYEQYF. CDR3 in DNA: TGTGCCAGCTATATGGGGGGATCCTACGAGCAGTACTTC.

This clone is a singleton in its sample. The rearrangement joins TRBV7-7 to TRBJ2-2; 11 positions match TRBD2. Germline V gives CDR1 SSHAT, CDR2 FNYEAQ (reference sequence). With V trimmed by 3 bases and J by 2 bases, 2 bases remained unmatched. CDR3 size: 16 residues. CDR3 bases: TGTGCCAGCAGCTTGGGACTAGCGGTCAACACCGGGGAGCTGTTTTTT. It translates to CASSLGLAVNTGELFF. The full variable domain, rest sourced from reference TRBV7-7 and TRBJ2-2, is GAGVSQSPRYKVTKRGQDVTLRCDPISSHATLYWYQQALGQGPEFLTYFNYEAQPDKSGLPSDRFSAERPEGSISTLTIQRTEQRDSAMYRCASSLGLAVNTGELFFGEGSRLTVL.

V is TRBV7-2 and J is TRBJ2-1; TRBD1 matches at 8 bases. V dropped 5 bases and J dropped 7; count of bases not matched to a gene: 10. The germline CDR1 and CDR2 sequences are SGHTA and FQGNSA. CDR3 length: 15 residues. CDR3: CASSPRTGRGNEQFF. DNA for the CDR3: TGTGCCAGCAGCCCCCGGACAGGGAGAGGAAATGAGCAGTTCTTC.

This rearrangement joins TRBV7-9 to TRBJ2-7, with 7 bases identical to TRBD1. Losses at the gene ends were 5 bases for V and 0 bases for J; bases not matched to a gene: 10. CDR1 and CDR2 (germline): SEHNR, FQNEAQ (reference sequence). This CDR3 is built from 16 residues. The chain's CDR3 is CASSHAGTDPSYEQYF. CDR3 sequence (DNA): TGTGCCAGCAGCCACGCCGGGACAGACCCCTCCTACGAGCAGTACTTC.

This sequence joins TRBV29-1 and TRBJ2-7; D might be TRBD1 (6 bases). CDR3 length: 14 residues. Between the trimmed V and J ends, which lost 6 bases and 4 bases, there was a span of 19 bases. Looked up from germline, CDR1 is SQVTM and CDR2 is ANQGSEA. CDR3 sequence: CSVEARGGGYEQYF. CDR3 nucleotide sequence: TGCAGCGTCGAGGCCAGGGGTGGGGGTTACGAGCAGTACTTC.

This sequence joins TRBV11-2 and TRBJ2-3; maybe TRBD2 (6 bases). Germline loops: CDR1 SGHAT, CDR2 FQNNGV. The CDR3 is 14 residues long. Between the trimmed V and J ends, which lost 5 bases and 8 bases, there was a span of 17 bases. The CDR3 coding sequence is TGTGCCAGCAGCCTCGGTGGGACCGGGGGTACGCAGTATTTT. Translation gives CASSLGGTGGTQYF. The full variable domain, completed using reference TRBV11-2 and TRBJ2-3, is EAGVAQSPRYKIIEKRQSVAFWCNPISGHATLYWYQQILGQGPKLLIQFQNNGVVDDSQLPKDRFSAERLKGVDSTLKIQPAKLEDSAVYLCASSLGGTGGTQYFGPGTRLTVL.

This chain links TRBV7-3 with TRBJ2-1, with 10 bases fitting TRBD2. The V and J ends lost 4 bases and 6 bases, in that order; junction bases with no gene match: 3. In germline, CDR1 is SGHTA, CDR2 FQGTGA. CDR3 length: 14 amino acids. The CDR3 DNA follows: TGTGCCAGCAGCTCACTAGCGGGAAGCAATGAGCAGTTCTTC. Translating it yields CASSSLAGSNEQFF.

Regarding this clone: The sample contains more than one DNA sequence encoding this CDR3. J is TRBJ1-5 and V is TRBV30; D possibly corresponds to TRBD1 (6 bases). The CDR3 spans 12 residues. Germline lookup yields CDR1 GTSNPN and CDR2 SVGIG (reference sequence). Trimming removed 5 bases from V and 7 bases from J, with 12 bases in between. The CDR3 protein is CAWSQGSQPQHF. CDR3 in DNA: TGTGCCTGGTCTCAGGGGTCACAGCCCCAGCATTTT.

The rearrangement uses TRBV28 and TRBJ2-7; maybe TRBD2 (6 bases). V lost 5 bases and J 0 bases, leaving 11 bases between the germline ends. The CDR3 extends over 14 amino acids. CDR1 and CDR2 from the germline V gene are MDHEN and SYDVKM. The CDR3 protein is CASSRLGPSYEQYF. The CDR3 coding sequence is TGTGCCAGCAGTCGACTAGGCCCCTCCTACGAGCAGTACTTC.

The chain has TRBV10-1 and TRBJ2-7, with 9 positions matching TRBD2. Germline CDR1 is WNHNN and CDR2 is SYGVQD (reference sequence). This CDR3 spans 16 amino acids. J lost 2 bases, V lost 4 bases, and 9 bases had no gene match. The CDR3 loop is CASSAGPSGKTYEQYF. As DNA, the CDR3 is TGCGCCAGCAGTGCAGGACCTAGCGGGAAAACCTACGAGCAGTACTTC.

This clone came up once. This chain links TRBV7-3 with TRBJ2-3, with D perhaps TRBD2 (6 bases). CDR1 and CDR2 (germline): SGHTA, FQGTGA. With 8 bases removed from V and 6 bases from J, the gap between germline ends came to 9 bases. The CDR3 sequence is 11 residues long. The CDR3, as DNA: TGTGCCAGCCTAGCGTTGGATACGCAGTATTTT. Translation gives CASLALDTQYF.

This chain links TRBV6-5 with TRBJ2-5; TRBD1 aligns across 7 bases. The trim removed 4 bases at V and 13 bases at J, leaving 9 bases unmatched. This CDR3 region has 12 residues. Germline V gene data show CDR1 as MNHEY and CDR2 as SVGAGI. The CDR3 nucleotides read TGTGCCAGCAGTTCCCCCCAGGGGGTAGCGTACTTC. Encoded protein: CASSSPQGVAYF.

This chain joins TRBV13 and TRBJ2-1; 8 positions agree with TRBD2. The V gene end was trimmed by 5 bases and the J gene end by 5 bases; junction bases not matched to a gene: 5. Germline V gene lookup returns CDR1 PRHDT and CDR2 FYEKMQ (reference sequence). The CDR3 has 14 amino acids. CDR3 bases: TGTGCCAGCAGCCCGGGACTAGGAAACAATGAGCAGTTCTTC. Translated, it gives CASSPGLGNNEQFF. Full variable domain (remainder filled in from reference TRBV13 and TRBJ2-1): AAGVIQSPRHLIKEKRETATLKCYPIPRHDTVYWYQQGPGQDPQFLISFYEKMQSDKGSIPDRFSAQQFSDYHSELNMSSLELGDSALYFCASSPGLGNNEQFFGPGTRLTVL.

The rearrangement joins TRBV29-1 to TRBJ2-3, with D unclear. The CDR3 contains 17 residues. Trimming left V 0 bases short and J 1 base short, with 17 bases between. CDR1 and CDR2 from the germline V gene are SQVTM and ANQGSEA. This CDR3 is CSVEDSRLSVRTDTQYF. The CDR3 DNA follows: TGCAGCGTTGAAGATAGCCGGCTAAGCGTACGCACAGATACGCAGTATTTT.

The rearrangement links TRBV10-3 to TRBJ2-7, with 10 bases matching TRBD1. CDR3 size: 14 residues. Unmatched junction bases numbered 8, after V lost 10 bases and J lost 2 bases. The germline V gene encodes CDR1 ENHRY and CDR2 SYGVKD. CDR3 in DNA: TGTGCCACAAGACCCGGGACAGGGGCCTACGAGCAGTACTTC. Translating gives CATRPGTGAYEQYF.

The chain joins TRBV4-3 to TRBJ2-1; D is ambiguous. Looked up from germline, CDR1 is LGHNA and CDR2 is YSLEER. There are 16 residues in the CDR3. With 0 bases removed from V and 8 bases from J, the gap between germline ends came to 17 bases. CDR3 residues: CASSQDSRDSGHEQFF. The DNA for the CDR3 is TGCGCCAGCAGCCAAGATTCCAGAGATTCAGGCCATGAGCAGTTCTTC.

The genes are TRBV28 and TRBJ2-4; 8 bases fit TRBD1. The trim removed 5 bases at V and 0 bases at J, leaving 9 bases unmatched. From germline, CDR1 is MDHEN and CDR2 SYDVKM. This CDR3 region has 17 residues. The CDR3 region is CASSMGQAPLAKNIQYF. The CDR3 coding sequence is TGTGCCAGCAGTATGGGACAGGCACCCTTAGCCAAAAACATTCAGTACTTC.

This rearrangement joins TRBV2 to TRBJ2-5, with 7 positions matching TRBD2. V lost 8 bases to trimming and J lost 1 base; unmatched junction nucleotides: 7. CDR1 and CDR2 from the germline V gene are SNHLY and FYNNEI. The CDR3 consists of 14 residues. The CDR3 coding sequence is TGTGCCAGCTGGGAGACTAGCTTCCAAGAGACCCAGTACTTC. Protein: CASWETSFQETQYF.